This T cell receptor beta chain comes out of a study of T cell responses to AZD1222 COVID-19 vaccine (dated by TCRdb to about 2021). Broadly, across the study: AZD1222 recipients with second doses at about 4 weeks or about 12 weeks were pooled, because spike-specific TCR depth and breadth did not differ between schedules. Enrollment into the trials was organized by age into subgroups of 18-55, 56-69 and 70-plus years, and those subgroups contained around 150, 28 and 57 TCR-sequenced participants, respectively. TCR sequencing covered more than 230 trial participants: 207 given two doses of AZD1222 and 26 given two doses of MenACWY control vaccine.

Read against the paper, the sample's time point label means: baseline before first vaccination. The vaccinee samples were drawn from two UK trials, COV001 and COV002, one of which was a single-blind randomized controlled phase 2/3 trial testing AZD1222 (ChAdOx1 nCoV-19) in healthy adults. For TCRbeta chain sequencing, PBMC samples were collected from trial participants at day 0 and at day 28 after the second dose. The CDR3 regions of human TCRbeta chains were analyzed by immunosequencing. The paper's data handling went like this. Repertoire TCRs were matched against a reference library of SARS-CoV-2-specific TCRs generated with the MIRA antigen-specificity platform. Breadth meant the fraction of unique TCRs that were SARS-CoV-2-associated, whereas depth meant the fraction of total T cells that were SARS-CoV-2-associated. Using the MIRA data, each spike-specific TCR was mapped to the spike region that the TCR reacts to and placed in a CD4 or CD8 class. Log10-transformed breadth and depth values were compared by one-way ANOVA with Sidak's multiple comparisons tests. Sourced from immuneACCESS, this table was stored by TCRdb with only in-frame sequences that have V and J called. A share of the clones is absent; for the studies checked, an unresolved V gene accounts for under half, and the remainder has no known explanation. The V and J calls and clone size were taken over from that table, and D and trimming were inferred from the DNA. In this sample the table shows 200,000 to 300,000 clones, approximately 93% of which occur a single time. Clones ranked in the top ten supply about 0.5% of the sample.

General findings and caveats noted by the study authors: Most participants were white British and females outnumbered males, and the authors suggested that clonal diversity may have been underestimated. Spike-specific TCR breadth and depth rose significantly after two AZD1222 doses compared with day 0 and with MenACWY recipients. Only five or six AZD1222 recipients were SARS-CoV-2 seropositive at baseline, limiting conclusions about previously exposed vaccinees. Because no day 14 peak-response samples were available, repertoires were characterized only after the peak T cell response. CD4 TCRs associated with the vaccine covered the entire spike protein, and the dominant responses were in regions 160-218 and 743-854. Epitopes outside the regions mutated in the B.1.351 and B.1.1.7 variants were reportedly recognized by nearly half of the unique spike-specific TCRs. The 56-69-year group was small, and its depth increase did not reach significance, likely because of low power.

Points on this clone: Its antigen has not been determined. Base qualities are not provided; no much larger clone lies one nucleotide away.

The source of this sequence is an adult in good health. This material consisted of peripheral blood, taken on day 0 of AZD1222 vaccination.

The CDR3 protein: CASSLSNPQGAGELFF. The nucleotides are TGTGCCAGCAGTTTATCGAATCCTCAGGGGGCCGGGGAGCTGTTTTTT. Here the chain combines TRBV27 and TRBJ2-2; TRBD1 matches 7 bases in the middle. Trimming leaves V shorter by 0 bases and J shorter by 6 bases, with the junction holding 7 bases beyond the gene matches. The CDR3 contains 16 residues, cysteine and phenylalanine counted. Just the 48-base CDR3 DNA is kept, in frame starting at base 1. According to the germline V gene (reference sequence), CDR1 reads MNHEY and CDR2 reads SMNVEV.